A few counts support the clone carrying this TCR beta chain. Its cognate antigen is unknown. This sample is part of a study of early T cells in non-severe SARS-CoV-2 infection. Whole-study context: The study sequenced bulk RNA from unsorted whole blood, with chains unpaired. Whole-study results and caveats: There was a bias toward anti-spike CD8 responses in VDJdb matching, which missed private and CD4 specificities.

This CDR3 has 12 amino acids. Deletions cut 3 bases from V and 11 bases from J, with 12 bases between. Germline V gene data show CDR1 as SGDLS and CDR2 as YYNGEE. Individual cDNA molecules were tagged with unique molecular identifiers. MiXCR, applied by TCRdb to the 5' RACE reads, yields one record per CDR3 protein. The table records roughly 63,000 distinct CDR3 sequences, about an eighth of them present only once. Source material: whole blood. The V and J genes are TRBV9 and TRBJ2-1; D remains ambiguous. This sequence originates from an adult who was a healthcare worker with PCR-confirmed SARS-CoV-2 infection or an uninfected control (not recorded which). CDR3 amino acids: CASSAPRPQQFF. The CDR3 DNA sequence: TGTGCCAGCAGCGCCCCCCGGCCACAGCAGTTCTTC.